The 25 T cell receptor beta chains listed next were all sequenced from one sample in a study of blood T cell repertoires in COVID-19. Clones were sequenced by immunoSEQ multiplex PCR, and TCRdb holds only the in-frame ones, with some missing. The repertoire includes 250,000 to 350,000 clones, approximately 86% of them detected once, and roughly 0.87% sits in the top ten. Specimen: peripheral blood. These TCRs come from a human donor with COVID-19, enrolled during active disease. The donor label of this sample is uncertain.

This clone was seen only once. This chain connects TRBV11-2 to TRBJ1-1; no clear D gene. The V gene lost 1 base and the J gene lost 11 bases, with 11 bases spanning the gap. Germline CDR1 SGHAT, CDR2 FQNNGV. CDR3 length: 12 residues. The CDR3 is CASSLGSLRAFF. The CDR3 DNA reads TGTGCCAGCAGCTTAGGGTCGCTTCGGGCTTTCTTT.

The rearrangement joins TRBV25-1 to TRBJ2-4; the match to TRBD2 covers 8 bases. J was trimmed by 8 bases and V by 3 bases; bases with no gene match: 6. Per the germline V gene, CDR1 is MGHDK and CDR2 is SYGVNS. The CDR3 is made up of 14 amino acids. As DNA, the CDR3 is TGTGCCAGCAGTGAGCGGGGGGAGGGCGACATTCAGTACTTC. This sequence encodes CASSERGEGDIQYF.

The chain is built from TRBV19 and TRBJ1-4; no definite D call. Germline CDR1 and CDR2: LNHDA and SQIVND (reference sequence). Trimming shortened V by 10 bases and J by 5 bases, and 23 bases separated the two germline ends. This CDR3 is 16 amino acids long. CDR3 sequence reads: CATTPMGGNRNEKLFF. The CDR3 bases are TGTGCCACCACTCCGATGGGAGGCAACCGGAATGAAAAACTGTTTTTT.

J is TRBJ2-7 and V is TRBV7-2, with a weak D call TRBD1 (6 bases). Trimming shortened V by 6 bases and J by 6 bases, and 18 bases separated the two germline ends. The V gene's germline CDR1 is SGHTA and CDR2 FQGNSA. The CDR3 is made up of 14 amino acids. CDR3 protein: CASRFNRDSGEQYF. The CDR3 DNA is TGTGCCAGCAGATTTAACAGGGATTCGGGCGAGCAGTACTTC.

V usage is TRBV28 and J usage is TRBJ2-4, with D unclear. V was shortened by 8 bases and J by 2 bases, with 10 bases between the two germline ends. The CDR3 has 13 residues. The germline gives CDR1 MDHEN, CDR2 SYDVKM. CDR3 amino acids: CASAQASKNIQYF. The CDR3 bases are TGTGCCAGCGCCCAGGCGTCCAAAAACATTCAGTACTTC.

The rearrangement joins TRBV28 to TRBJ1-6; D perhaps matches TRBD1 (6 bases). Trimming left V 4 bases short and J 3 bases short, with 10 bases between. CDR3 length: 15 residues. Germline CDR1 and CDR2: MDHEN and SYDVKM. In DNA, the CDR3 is TGTGCCAGCAGTTCAGGGGACCGCTATAATTCACCCCTCCACTTT. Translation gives CASSSGDRYNSPLHF.

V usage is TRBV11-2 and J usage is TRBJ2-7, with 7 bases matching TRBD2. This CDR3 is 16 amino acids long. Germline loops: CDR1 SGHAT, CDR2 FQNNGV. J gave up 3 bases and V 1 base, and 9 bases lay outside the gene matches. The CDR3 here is CASSLGGAGVGYEQYF. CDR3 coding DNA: TGTGCCAGCAGCTTAGGTGGGGCGGGAGTAGGCTACGAGCAGTACTTC.

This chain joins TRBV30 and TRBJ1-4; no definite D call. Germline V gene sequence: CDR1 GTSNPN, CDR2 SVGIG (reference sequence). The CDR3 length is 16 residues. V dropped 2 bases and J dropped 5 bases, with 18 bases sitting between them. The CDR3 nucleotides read TGTGCCTGGAGTACGACTGGACGCAGGAGGAATGAAAAACTGTTTTTT. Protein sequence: CAWSTTGRRRNEKLFF.

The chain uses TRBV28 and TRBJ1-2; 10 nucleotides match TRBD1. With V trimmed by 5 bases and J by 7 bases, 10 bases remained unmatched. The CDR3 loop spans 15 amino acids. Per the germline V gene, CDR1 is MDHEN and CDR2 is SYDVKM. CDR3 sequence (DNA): TGTGCCAGCAGTCCACAGACAGGGGGCCGGCTTGGCTACACCTTC. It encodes CASSPQTGGRLGYTF.

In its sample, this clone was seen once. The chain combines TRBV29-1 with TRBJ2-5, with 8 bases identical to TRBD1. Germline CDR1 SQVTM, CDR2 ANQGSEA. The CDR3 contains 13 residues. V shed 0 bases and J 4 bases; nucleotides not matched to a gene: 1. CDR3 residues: CSVEEGQGETQYF. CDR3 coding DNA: TGCAGCGTTGAAGAAGGACAGGGAGAGACCCAGTACTTC.

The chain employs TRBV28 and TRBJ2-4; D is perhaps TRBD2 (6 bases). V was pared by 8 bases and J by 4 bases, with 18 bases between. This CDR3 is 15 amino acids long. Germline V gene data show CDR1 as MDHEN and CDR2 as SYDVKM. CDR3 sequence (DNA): TGTGCCAGCGGGGGTGTTGGGGGGATGAAAAACATTCAGTACTTC. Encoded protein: CASGGVGGMKNIQYF. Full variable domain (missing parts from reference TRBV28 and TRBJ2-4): DVKVTQSSRYLVKRTGEKVFLECVQDMDHENMFWYRQDPGLGLRLIYFSYDVKMKEKGDIPEGYSVSREKKERFSLILESASTNQTSMYLCASGGVGGMKNIQYFGAGTRLSVL.

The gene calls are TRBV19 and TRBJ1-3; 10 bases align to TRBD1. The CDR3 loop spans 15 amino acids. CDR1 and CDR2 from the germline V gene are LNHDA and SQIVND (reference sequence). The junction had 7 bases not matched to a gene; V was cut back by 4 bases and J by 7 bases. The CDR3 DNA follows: TGTGCCAGTAGTACCCGGGACAGGGGTCGGAACACCATATATTTT. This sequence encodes CASSTRDRGRNTIYF.

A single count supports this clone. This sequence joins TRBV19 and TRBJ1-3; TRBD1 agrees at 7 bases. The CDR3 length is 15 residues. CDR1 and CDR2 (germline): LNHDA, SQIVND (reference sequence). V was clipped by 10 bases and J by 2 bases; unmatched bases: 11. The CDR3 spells CATSPGTAAGNTIYF. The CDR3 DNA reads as TGTGCCACCAGCCCGGGGACAGCGGCTGGAAACACCATATATTTT.

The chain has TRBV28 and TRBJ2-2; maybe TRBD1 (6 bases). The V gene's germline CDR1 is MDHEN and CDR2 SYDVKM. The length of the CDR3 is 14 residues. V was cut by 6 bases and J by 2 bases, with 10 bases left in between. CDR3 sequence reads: CASRQQGNTGELFF. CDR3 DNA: TGTGCCAGCAGACAACAGGGAAACACCGGGGAGCTGTTTTTT.

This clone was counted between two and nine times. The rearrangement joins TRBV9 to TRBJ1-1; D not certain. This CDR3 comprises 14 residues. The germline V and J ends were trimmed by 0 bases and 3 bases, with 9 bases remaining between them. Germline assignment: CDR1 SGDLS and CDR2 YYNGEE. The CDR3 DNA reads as TGTGCCAGCAGCGTAGGGGCAGGTCACACTGAAGCTTTCTTT. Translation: CASSVGAGHTEAFF.

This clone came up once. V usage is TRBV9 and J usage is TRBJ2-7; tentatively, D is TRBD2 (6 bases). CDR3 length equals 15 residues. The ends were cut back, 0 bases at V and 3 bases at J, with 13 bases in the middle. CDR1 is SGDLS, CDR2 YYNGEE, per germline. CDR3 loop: CASSVAASEIYEQYF. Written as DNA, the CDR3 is TGTGCCAGCAGCGTAGCCGCTAGCGAGATCTACGAGCAGTACTTC.

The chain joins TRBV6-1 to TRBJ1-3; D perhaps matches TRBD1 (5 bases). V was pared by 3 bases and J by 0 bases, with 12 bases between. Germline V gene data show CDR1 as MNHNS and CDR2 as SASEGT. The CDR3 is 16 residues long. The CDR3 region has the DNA TGTGCCAGCAGTGAGGGGCCAGCGAGCTCTGGAAACACCATATATTTT. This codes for CASSEGPASSGNTIYF.

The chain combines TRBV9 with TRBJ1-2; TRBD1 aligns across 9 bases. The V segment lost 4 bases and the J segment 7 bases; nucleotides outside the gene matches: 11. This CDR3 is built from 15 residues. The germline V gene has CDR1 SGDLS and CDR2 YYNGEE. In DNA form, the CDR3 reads TGTGCCAGCAGCCCCGACCGGGACAGGGTAGGTGGCTACACCTTC. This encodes CASSPDRDRVGGYTF.

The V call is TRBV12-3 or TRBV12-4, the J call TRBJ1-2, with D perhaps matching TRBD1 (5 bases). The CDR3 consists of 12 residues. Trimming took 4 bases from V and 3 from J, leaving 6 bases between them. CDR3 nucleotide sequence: TGTGCCAGCAGTTCGACAGACTATGGCTACACCTTC. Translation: CASSSTDYGYTF.

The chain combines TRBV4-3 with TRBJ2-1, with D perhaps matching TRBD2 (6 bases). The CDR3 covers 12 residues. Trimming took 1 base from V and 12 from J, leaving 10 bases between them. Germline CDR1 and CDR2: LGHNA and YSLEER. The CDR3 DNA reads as TGCGCCAGCAGCCAAGCGGCGGGAACGCAGTTCTTC. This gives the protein CASSQAAGTQFF.

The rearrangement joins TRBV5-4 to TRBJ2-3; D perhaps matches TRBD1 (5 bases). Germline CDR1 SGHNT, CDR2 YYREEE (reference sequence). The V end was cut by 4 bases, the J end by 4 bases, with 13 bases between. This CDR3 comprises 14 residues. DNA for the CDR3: TGTGCCAGCAGCGACGCTAGGGGCTCAGATACGCAGTATTTT. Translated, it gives CASSDARGSDTQYF.

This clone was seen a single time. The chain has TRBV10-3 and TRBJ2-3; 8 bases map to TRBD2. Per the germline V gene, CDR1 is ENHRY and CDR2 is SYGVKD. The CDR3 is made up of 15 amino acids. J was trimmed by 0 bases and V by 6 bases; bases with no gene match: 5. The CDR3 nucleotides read TGTGCCATCAGGAAACTAGCGGTCAGCACAGATACGCAGTATTTT. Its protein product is CAIRKLAVSTDTQYF.

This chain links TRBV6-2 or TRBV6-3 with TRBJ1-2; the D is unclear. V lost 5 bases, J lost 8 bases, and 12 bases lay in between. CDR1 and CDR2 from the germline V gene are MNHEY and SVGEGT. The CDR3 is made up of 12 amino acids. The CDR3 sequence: CASSPPGFGYTF. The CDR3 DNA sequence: TGTGCCAGCAGTCCCCCAGGTTTCGGCTACACCTTC.

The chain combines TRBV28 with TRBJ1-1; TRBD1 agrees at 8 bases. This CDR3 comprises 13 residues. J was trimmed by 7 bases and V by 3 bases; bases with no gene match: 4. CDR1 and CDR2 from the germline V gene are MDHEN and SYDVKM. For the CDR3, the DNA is TGTGCCAGCAGTTTCCCAGGGGGCTTTGAAGCTTTCTTT. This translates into CASSFPGGFEAFF.

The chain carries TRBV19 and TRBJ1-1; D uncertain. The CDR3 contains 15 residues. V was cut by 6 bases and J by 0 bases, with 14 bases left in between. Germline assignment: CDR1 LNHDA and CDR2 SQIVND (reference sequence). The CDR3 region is CASSHQASMNTEAFF. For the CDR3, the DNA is TGTGCCAGTAGCCACCAAGCCTCCATGAACACTGAAGCTTTCTTT.